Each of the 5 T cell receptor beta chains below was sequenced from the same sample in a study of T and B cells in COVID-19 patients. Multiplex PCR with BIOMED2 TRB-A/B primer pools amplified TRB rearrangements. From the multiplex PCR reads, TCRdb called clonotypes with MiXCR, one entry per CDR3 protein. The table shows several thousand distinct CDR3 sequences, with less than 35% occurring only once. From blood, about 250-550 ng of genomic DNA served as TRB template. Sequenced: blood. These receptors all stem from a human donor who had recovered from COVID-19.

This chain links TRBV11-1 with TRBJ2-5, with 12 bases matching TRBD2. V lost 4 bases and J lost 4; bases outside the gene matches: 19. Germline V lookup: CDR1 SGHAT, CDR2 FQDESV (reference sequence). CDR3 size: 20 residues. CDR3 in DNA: TGTGCCAGCAGCTCCTCCCCCGGGCTAGCGGGGGGGAGGGTGACAGAGACCCAGTACTTC. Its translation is CASSSSPGLAGGRVTETQYF.

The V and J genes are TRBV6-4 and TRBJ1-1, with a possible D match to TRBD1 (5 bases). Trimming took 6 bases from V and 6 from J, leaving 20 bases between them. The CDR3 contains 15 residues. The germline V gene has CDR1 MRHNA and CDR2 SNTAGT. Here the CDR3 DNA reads TGTGCCAGCAGCTCTTCAGGCGGCGGCAGGGCTGAAGCTTTCTTT. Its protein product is CASSSSGGGRAEAFF.

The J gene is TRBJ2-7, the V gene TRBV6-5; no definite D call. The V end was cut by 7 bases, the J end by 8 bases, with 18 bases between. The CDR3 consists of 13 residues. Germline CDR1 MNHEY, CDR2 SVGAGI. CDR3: CASTNSETMKQYF. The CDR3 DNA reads TGTGCCAGCACGAACAGTGAAACTATGAAGCAGTACTTC.

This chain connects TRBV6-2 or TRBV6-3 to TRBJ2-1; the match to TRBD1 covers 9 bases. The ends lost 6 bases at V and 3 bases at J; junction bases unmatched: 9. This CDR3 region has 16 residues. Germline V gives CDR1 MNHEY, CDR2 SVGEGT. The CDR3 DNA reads TGTGCCAGCAGGGATCCGGGACAGGGTGACTACAATGAGCAGTTCTTC. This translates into CASRDPGQGDYNEQFF.

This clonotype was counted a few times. As DNA, the CDR3 is TGTGCCAGTAGTGCAGGGTCCCAGTGGCAGAACTATGGCTACACCTTC. Translated, it gives CASSAGSQWQNYGYTF. The J gene is TRBJ1-2, the V gene TRBV19; weak D call: TRBD1 (5 bases). CDR1 and CDR2 from the germline V gene are LNHDA and SQIVND (reference sequence). Deletions cut 5 bases from V and 2 bases from J, with 18 bases between. CDR3 length equals 16 residues. The full variable domain, its missing parts supplied by reference TRBV19 and TRBJ1-2, is DGGITQSPKYLFRKEGQNVTLSCEQNLNHDAMYWYRQDPGQGLRLIYYSQIVNDFQKGDIAEGYSVSREKKESFPLTVTSAQKNPTAFYLCASSAGSQWQNYGYTFGSGTRLTVV.